One T cell receptor beta chain is described in this entry. This specimen belongs to a study of blood T cell repertoires in COVID-19. About the research overall: COVID-19 samples from acute and convalescent phases originated in the United States, Italy and Spain. In each case, the material was cDNA or gDNA derived from T cells, B-cell-depleted T cells, or PBMCs.

How the authors handled the data: For nucleated cells, counts were estimated from reference gene primer amplification. Generated by immunoSEQ multiplex PCR, the TCRdb table keeps only in-frame clones and is missing some. That table supplies the V and J calls and clone size; D and trimming were determined from the DNA. The top ten clones hold around 3.9% of a sample with roughly 95,000 clones, 80% to 95% of them seen once. Sequenced sample: peripheral blood. The sequence derives from a woman in her forties or fifties in a cohort sampled during active COVID-19.

CDR3 in DNA: TGTGCCAGCCCATATCGAGAGGGTCGGGGGGGCTACACCTTC. It translates to CASPYREGRGGYTF. The gene calls are TRBV2 and TRBJ1-2; a weak D match, TRBD1 (5 bases). The CDR3 extends over 14 amino acids. V lost 8 bases, J lost 8 bases, and 21 bases lay in between. Germline lookup yields CDR1 SNHLY and CDR2 FYNNEI.